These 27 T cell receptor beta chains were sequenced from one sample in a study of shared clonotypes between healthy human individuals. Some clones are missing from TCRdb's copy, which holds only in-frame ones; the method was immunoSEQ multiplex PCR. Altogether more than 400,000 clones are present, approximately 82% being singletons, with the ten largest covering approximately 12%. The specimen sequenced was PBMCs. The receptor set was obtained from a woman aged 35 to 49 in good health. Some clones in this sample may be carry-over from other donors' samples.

Written as DNA, the CDR3 is TGTGCCAGCAGCTCCGGGACAGCAGAGTTTGCAACTAATGAAAAACTGTTTTTT. This encodes CASSSGTAEFATNEKLFF. The chain employs TRBV7-9 and TRBJ1-4; TRBD1 matches at 7 bases. CDR3 length equals 18 residues. V dropped 4 bases and J dropped 0; count of bases not matched to a gene: 11. CDR1 and CDR2 (germline): SEHNR, FQNEAQ (reference sequence).

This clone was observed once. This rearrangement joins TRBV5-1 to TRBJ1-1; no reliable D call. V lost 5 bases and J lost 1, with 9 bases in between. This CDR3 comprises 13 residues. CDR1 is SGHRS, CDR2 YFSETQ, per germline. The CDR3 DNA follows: TGCGCCAGCAGTTACGCAGAGAACACTGAAGCTTTCTTT. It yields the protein CASSYAENTEAFF.

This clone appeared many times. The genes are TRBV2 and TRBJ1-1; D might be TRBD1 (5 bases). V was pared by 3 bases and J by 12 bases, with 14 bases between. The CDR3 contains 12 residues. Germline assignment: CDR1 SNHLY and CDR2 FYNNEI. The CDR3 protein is CASSELGTYSFF. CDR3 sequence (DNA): TGTGCCAGCAGTGAGCTTGGGACCTACTCTTTCTTT.

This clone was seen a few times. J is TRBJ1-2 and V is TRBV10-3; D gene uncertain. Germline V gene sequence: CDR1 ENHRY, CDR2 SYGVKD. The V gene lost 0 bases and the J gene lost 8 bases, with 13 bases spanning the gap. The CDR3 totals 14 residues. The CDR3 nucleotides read TGTGCCATCAGTGAGTCTTCACAGACTGGCGGCTACACCTTC. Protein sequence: CAISESSQTGGYTF.

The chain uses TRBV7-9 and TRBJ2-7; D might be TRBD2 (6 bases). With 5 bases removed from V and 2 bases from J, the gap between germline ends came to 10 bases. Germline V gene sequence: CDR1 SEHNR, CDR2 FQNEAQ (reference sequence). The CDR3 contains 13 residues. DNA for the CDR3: TGTGCCAGCAGCAGGGACTGGGCCTACGAGCAGTACTTC. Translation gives CASSRDWAYEQYF.

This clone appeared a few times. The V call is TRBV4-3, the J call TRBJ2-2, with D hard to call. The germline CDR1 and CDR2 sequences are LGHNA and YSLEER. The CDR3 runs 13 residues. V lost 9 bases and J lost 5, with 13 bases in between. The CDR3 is CASTQAPTGELFF. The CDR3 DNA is TGCGCCAGTACCCAGGCTCCGACCGGGGAGCTGTTTTTT.

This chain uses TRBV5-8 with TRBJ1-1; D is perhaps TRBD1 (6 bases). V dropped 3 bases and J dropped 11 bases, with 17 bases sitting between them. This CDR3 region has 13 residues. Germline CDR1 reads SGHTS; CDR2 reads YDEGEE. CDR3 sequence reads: CASSWEQGSRAFF. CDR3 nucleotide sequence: TGTGCCAGCAGCTGGGAACAGGGTTCGCGGGCTTTCTTT.

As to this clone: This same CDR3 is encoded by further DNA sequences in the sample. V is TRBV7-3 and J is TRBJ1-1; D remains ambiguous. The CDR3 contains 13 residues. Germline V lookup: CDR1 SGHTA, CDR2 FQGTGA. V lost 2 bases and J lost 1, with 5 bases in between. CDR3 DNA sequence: TGTGCCAGCAGCTTATCAGAGAACACTGAAGCTTTCTTT. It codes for CASSLSENTEAFF.

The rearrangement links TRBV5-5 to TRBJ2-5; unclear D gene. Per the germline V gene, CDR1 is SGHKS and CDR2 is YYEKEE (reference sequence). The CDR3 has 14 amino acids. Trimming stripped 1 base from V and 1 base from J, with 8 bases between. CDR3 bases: TGTGCCAGCAGCTTGTTGGCATCCCAAGAGACCCAGTACTTC. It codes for CASSLLASQETQYF.

This CDR3 is CASSMPGVNEQFF. The CDR3 DNA reads TGTGCCAGCAGCATGCCAGGCGTCAATGAGCAGTTCTTC. V is TRBV7-3 and J is TRBJ2-1; unclear D gene. Trimming took 5 bases from V and 6 from J, leaving 11 bases between them. The CDR3 runs 13 residues. CDR1 and CDR2 from the germline V gene are SGHTA and FQGTGA.

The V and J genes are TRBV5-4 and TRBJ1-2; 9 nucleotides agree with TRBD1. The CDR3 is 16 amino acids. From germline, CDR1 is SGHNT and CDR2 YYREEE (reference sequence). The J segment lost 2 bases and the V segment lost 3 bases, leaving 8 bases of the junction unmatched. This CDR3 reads CASSSAGTGSNYGYTF. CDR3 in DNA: TGTGCCAGCAGCTCCGCCGGGACAGGGTCGAACTATGGCTACACCTTC.

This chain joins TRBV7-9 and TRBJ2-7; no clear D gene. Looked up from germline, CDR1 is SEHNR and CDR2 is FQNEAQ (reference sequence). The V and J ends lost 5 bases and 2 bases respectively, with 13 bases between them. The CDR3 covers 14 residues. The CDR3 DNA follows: TGTGCCAGCAGCACACCGGCAGCACCCTACGAGCAGTACTTC. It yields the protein CASSTPAAPYEQYF.

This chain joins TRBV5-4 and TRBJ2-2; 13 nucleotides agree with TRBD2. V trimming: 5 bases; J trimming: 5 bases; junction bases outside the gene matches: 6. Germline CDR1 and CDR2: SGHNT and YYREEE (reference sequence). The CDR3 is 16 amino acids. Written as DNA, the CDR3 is TGTGCCAGCAGTCCGGGACTAGCGGGATATACCGGGGAGCTGTTTTTT. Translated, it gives CASSPGLAGYTGELFF.

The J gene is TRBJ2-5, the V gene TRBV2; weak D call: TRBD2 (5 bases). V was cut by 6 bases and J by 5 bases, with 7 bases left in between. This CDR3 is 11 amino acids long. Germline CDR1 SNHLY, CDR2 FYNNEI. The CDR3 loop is CASRRVETQYF. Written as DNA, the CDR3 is TGTGCCAGCAGGAGGGTCGAGACCCAGTACTTC. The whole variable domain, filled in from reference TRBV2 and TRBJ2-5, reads EPEVTQTPSHQVTQMGQEVILRCVPISNHLYFYWYRQILGQKVEFLVSFYNNEISEKSEIFDDQFSVERPDGSNFTLKIRSTKLEDSAMYFCASRRVETQYFGPGTRLLVL.

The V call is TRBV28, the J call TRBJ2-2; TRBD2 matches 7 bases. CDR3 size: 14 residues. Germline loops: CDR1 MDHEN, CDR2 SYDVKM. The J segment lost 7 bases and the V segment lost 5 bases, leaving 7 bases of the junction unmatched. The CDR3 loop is CASSRDYGFGELFF. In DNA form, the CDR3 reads TGTGCCAGCAGTCGGGACTATGGGTTCGGGGAGCTGTTTTTT.

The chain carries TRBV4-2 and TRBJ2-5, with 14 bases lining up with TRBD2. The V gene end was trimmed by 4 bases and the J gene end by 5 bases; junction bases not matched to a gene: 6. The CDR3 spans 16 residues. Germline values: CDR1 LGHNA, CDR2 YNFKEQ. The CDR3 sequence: CASSLGTSGSGETQYF. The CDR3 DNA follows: TGTGCCAGCAGCCTCGGGACTAGCGGGAGTGGGGAGACCCAGTACTTC.

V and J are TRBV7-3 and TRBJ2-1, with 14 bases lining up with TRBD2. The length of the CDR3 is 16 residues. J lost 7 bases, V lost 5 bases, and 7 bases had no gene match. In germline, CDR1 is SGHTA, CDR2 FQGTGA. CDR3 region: CASSPRTSGRPNEQFF. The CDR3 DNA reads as TGTGCCAGCAGCCCGCGGACTAGCGGGAGGCCTAATGAGCAGTTCTTC.

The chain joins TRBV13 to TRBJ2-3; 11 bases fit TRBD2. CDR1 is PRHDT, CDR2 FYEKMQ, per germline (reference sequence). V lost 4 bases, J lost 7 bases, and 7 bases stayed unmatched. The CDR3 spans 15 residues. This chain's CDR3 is CASSSWTSGPYTQYF. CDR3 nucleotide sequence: TGTGCCAGCAGCTCCTGGACTAGCGGGCCTTATACGCAGTATTTT. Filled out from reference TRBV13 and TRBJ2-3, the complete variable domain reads AAGVIQSPRHLIKEKRETATLKCYPIPRHDTVYWYQQGPGQDPQFLISFYEKMQSDKGSIPDRFSAQQFSDYHSELNMSSLELGDSALYFCASSSWTSGPYTQYFGPGTRLTVL.

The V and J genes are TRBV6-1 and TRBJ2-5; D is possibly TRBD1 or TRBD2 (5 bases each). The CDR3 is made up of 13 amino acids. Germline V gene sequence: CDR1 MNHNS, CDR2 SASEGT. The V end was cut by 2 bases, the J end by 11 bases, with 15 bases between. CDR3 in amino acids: CASSEFLGRAQYF. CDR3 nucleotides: TGTGCCAGCAGTGAATTTCTGGGGCGGGCTCAGTACTTC.

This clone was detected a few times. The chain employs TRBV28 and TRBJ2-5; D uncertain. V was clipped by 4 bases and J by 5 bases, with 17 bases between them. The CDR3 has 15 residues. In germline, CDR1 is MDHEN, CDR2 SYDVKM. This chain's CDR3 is CASSWYKREGETQYF. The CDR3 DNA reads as TGTGCCAGCAGTTGGTATAAGCGCGAAGGGGAGACCCAGTACTTC. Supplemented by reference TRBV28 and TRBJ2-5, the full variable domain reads DVKVTQSSRYLVKRTGEKVFLECVQDMDHENMFWYRQDPGLGLRLIYFSYDVKMKEKGDIPEGYSVSREKKERFSLILESASTNQTSMYLCASSWYKREGETQYFGPGTRLLVL.

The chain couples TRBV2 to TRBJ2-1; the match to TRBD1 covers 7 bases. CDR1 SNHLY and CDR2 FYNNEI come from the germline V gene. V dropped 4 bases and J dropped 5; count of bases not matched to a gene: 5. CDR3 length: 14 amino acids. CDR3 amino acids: CASSVWDSDNEQFF. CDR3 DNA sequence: TGTGCCAGCAGTGTCTGGGACAGCGACAATGAGCAGTTCTTC.

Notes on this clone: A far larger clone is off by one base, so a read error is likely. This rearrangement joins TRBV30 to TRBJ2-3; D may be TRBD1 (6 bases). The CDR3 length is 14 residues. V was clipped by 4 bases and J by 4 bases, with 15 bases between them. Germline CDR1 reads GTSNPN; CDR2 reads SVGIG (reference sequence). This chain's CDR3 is CAWMRGRSADTQYF. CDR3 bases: TGTGCCTGGATGAGGGGGAGAAGCGCAGATACGCAGTATTTT.

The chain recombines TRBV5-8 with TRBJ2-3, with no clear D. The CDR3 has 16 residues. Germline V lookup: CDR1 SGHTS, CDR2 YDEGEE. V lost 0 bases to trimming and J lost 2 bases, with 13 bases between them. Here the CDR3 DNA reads TGTGCCAGCAGCTTGGGTCTAGTAGAACCCACAGATACGCAGTATTTT. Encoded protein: CASSLGLVEPTDTQYF.

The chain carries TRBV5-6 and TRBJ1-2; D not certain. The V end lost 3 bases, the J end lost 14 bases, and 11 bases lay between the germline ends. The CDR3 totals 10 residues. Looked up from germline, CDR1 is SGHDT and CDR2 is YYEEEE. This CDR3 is CASSSQRWTF. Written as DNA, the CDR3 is TGTGCCAGCAGCTCGCAGCGGTGGACCTTC.

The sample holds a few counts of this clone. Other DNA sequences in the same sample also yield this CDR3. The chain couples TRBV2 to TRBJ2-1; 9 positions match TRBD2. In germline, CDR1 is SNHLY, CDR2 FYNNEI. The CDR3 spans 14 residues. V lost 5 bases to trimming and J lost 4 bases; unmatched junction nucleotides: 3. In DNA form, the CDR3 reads TGTGCCAGCAGTCGACTAGCGGCATACAATGAGCAGTTCTTC. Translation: CASSRLAAYNEQFF.

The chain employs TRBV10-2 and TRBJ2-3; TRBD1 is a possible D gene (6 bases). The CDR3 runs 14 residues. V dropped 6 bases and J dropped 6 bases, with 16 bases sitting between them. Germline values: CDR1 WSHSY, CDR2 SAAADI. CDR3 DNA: TGCGCCAGCAGGGGGGCTAGCAACACCGATACGCAGTATTTT. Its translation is CASRGASNTDTQYF.

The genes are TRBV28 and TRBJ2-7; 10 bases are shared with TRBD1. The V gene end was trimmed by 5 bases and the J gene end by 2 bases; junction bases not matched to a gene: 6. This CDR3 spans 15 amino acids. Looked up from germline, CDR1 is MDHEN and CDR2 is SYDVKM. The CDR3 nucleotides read TGTGCCAGCAGTCCTCCAGGGACAGGGGCCTACGAGCAGTACTTC. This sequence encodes CASSPPGTGAYEQYF.